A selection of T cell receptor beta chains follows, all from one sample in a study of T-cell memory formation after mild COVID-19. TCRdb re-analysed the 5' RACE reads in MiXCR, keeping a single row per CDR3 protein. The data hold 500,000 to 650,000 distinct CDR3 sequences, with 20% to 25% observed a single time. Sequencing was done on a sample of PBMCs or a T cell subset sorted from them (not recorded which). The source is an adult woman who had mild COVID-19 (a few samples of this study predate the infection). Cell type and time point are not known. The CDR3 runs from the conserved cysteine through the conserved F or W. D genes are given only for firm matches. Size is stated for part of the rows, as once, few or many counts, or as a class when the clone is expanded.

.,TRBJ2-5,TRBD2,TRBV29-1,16,TGCAGCGTTGGGGAAACACTAGCGGGGGGTCGAGAGACCCAGTACTTC,CSVGETLAGGRETQYF
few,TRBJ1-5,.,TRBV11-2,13,TGTGCCAGCAGCTCCCGGCCTGGCCAGCCCCAGCATTTT,CASSSRPGQPQHF
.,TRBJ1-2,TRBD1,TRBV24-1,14,TGTGCCACCAGTGATTCCGACAGGGGCTATGGCTACACCTTC,CATSDSDRGYGYTF
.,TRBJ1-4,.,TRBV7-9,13,TGTGCCAGCAGCCCCATCATAGAAGTAAAACTGTTTTTT,CASSPIIEVKLFF
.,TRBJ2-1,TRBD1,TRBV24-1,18,TGTGCCACCAGTGATTTACCCGGGACAGGGTTTGGCTACAATGAGCAGTTCTTC,CATSDLPGTGFGYNEQFF
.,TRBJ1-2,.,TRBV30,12,TGTGCCTGGCGACAAATAGACTATGGCTACACCTTC,CAWRQIDYGYTF
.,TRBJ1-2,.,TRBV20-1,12,TGCAGTGCTAGCCAGGAGGAGTATGGCTACACCTTC,CSASQEEYGYTF
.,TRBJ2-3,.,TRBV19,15,TGTGCCAGTAGTATAAGGCAGAGGCGCACAGATACGCAGTATTTT,CASSIRQRRTDTQYF
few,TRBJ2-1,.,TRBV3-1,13,TGTGCCAGCAGCCCGACTAGGAGCTATGAGCAGTTCTTC,CASSPTRSYEQFF
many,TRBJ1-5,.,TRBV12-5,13,TGTGCTAGTGGCCTCGGGAGCAATCAGCCCCAGCATTTT,CASGLGSNQPQHF
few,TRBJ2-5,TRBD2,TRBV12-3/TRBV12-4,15,TGTGCCAGCAGTTTGTCAGGGACTAGCCAAGAGACCCAGTACTTC,CASSLSGTSQETQYF
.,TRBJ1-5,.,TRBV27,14,TGTGCCAGCAGTTCCGGGTGGAGCAATCAGCCCCAGCATTTT,CASSSGWSNQPQHF
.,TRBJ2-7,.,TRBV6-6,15,TGTGCCAGCAGTTACGAGGCAGGGAGTATGAACGAGCAGTACTTC,CASSYEAGSMNEQYF
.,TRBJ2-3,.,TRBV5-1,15,TGCGCCAGCAGCGTTTTGGGAATGAGCACAGATACGCAGTATTTT,CASSVLGMSTDTQYF
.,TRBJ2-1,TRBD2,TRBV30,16,TGTGCCTGGAGTTTCTCTAGCGGGAATGGGTACAATGAGCAGTTCTTC,CAWSFSSGNGYNEQFF
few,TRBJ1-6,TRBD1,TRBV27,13,TGTGCCAGCAGTGCGACAGGGCGTTCACCCCTCCACTTT,CASSATGRSPLHF
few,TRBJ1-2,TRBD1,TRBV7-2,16,TGTGCCAGCAGCTTAGGGGGGACAGGGAGAGACTATGGCTACACCTTC,CASSLGGTGRDYGYTF
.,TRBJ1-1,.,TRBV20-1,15,TGCAGTGCTCTATTTCTCAGGGAGAAGGGCACTGAAGCTTTCTTT,CSALFLREKGTEAFF
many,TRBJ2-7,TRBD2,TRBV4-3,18,TGCGCCAGCAGCCGAGGACTAGCGGGAGGCTTGAGCTCCTACGAGCAGTACTTC,CASSRGLAGGLSSYEQYF
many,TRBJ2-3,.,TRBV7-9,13,TGCGCCAGCAGCTTGGTTAGCACAGATACGCAGTATTTT,CASSLVSTDTQYF
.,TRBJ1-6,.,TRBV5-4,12,TGTGCCAGCAGCTTGGGTCTTTCACCCCTCCACTTT,CASSLGLSPLHF
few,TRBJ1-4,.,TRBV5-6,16,TGTGCCAGCAGCTCGGAGTCGGCAGAGCCAAGTGAAAAACTGTTTTTT,CASSSESAEPSEKLFF
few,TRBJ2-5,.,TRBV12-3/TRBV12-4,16,TGTGCCAGCAGTTTAGTGGAGGGGGCGAGTAGGAAGACCCAGTACTTC,CASSLVEGASRKTQYF
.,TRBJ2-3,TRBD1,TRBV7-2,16,TGTGCCAGCAGCTCTCCCGGGACAGGGGCTTCAGATACGCAGTATTTT,CASSSPGTGASDTQYF
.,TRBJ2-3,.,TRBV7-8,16,TGTGCCAGCAGCGCGTCTAAACTAGCCCGGGCAGATACGCAGTATTTT,CASSASKLARADTQYF
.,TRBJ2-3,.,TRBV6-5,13,TGTGCCAGCGGCCGACTCCGCACAGATACGCAGTATTTT,CASGRLRTDTQYF
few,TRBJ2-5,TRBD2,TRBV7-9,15,TGTGCCAGCAGCCATAGCGGGACTGGACAAGAGACCCAGTACTTC,CASSHSGTGQETQYF
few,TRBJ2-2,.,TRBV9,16,TGTGCCAGCAGCGTATCGGGCAACGCGAACACCGGGGAGCTGTTTTTT,CASSVSGNANTGELFF
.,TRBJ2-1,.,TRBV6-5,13,TGTGCCAGCAGTTGGGCGTGGGGGGATGAGCAGTTCTTC,CASSWAWGDEQFF
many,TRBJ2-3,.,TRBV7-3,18,TGTGCCAGCAGCTTAACGTCAGGAGGGGGCGGTAGCACAGATACGCAGTATTTT,CASSLTSGGGGSTDTQYF
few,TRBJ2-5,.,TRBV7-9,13,TGTGCCAGCAGCCCAGCGTATAAAGAGACCCAGTACTTC,CASSPAYKETQYF
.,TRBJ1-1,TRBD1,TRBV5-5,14,TGTGCCAGCATCCCCGGGACAGGGAGCACGGAAGCTTTCTTT,CASIPGTGSTEAFF
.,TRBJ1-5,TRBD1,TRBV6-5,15,TGTGCCAGCAGGGACCGGGACAGTAGCAATCAGCCCCAGCATTTT,CASRDRDSSNQPQHF
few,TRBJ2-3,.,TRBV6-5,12,TGTGCCAGCAGTTACGATAGGGATACGCAGTATTTT,CASSYDRDTQYF
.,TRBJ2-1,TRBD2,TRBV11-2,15,TGTGCCAGCAGCCCCGGGGAACTAGCGGGCAATGAGCAGTTCTTC,CASSPGELAGNEQFF
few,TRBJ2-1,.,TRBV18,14,TGTGCCAGCTCACCACAGGACAACCACAATGAGCAGTTCTTC,CASSPQDNHNEQFF
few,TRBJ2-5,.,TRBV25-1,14,TGTGCCAGCAGTTATCAGGGGCGCCAAGAGACCCAGTACTTC,CASSYQGRQETQYF
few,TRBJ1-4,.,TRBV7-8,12,TGTGCCAGCAATACCCCTAATGAAAAACTGTTTTTT,CASNTPNEKLFF
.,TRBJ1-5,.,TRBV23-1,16,TGCGCCAGCAGTCAGGGCGGCATTCGGGGCAATCAGCCCCAGCATTTT,CASSQGGIRGNQPQHF
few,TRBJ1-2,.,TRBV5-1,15,TGCGCCAGCAGGGGGGTTCAGGTGGTCAACTCTGGCTACACCTTC,CASRGVQVVNSGYTF
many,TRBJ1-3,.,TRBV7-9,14,TGTGCCAGCGGGGGGTCGAGCTCTGGAAACACCATATATTTT,CASGGSSSGNTIYF
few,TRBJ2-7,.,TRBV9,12,TGTGCCAGCAGCGTAGTAGGGCGCGAGCAGTACTTC,CASSVVGREQYF
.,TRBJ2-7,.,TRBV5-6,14,TGTGCCAGCAGCTTGGGGCCTCAGGAGCTCGAGCAGTACTTC,CASSLGPQELEQYF
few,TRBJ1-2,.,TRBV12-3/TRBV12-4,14,TGTGCCAGCACCACTGGGGGGCGGCACTATGGCTACACCTTC,CASTTGGRHYGYTF
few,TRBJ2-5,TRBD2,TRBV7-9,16,TGTGCCAGCAGACCTGGACTAGCGGGAGGGCAAGAGACCCAGTACTTC,CASRPGLAGGQETQYF
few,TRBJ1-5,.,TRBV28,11,TGTGCCAGCACTAGCAATCAGCCCCAGCATTTT,CASTSNQPQHF
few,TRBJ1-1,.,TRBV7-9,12,TGTGCCAGCATCGGAGGGAACACTGAAGCTTTCTTT,CASIGGNTEAFF
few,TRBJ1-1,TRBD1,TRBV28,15,TGTGCCAGCGGCGGACAGGGCCTATTGAACACTGAAGCTTTCTTT,CASGGQGLLNTEAFF
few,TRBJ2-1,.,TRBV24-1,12,TGTGCCACCAGTCCAGGGGGGAATGAGCAGTTCTTC,CATSPGGNEQFF
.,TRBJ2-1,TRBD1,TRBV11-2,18,TGTGCCAGCAGCTCCGGGGACAGGGCCCTTTCAGGCGACAATGAGCAGTTCTTC,CASSSGDRALSGDNEQFF